The 3 T cell receptor beta chains below come from one sample, sequenced in a study of molecular identifiers for immune sequencing clone quantification. MiXCR was run by TCRdb on the PCR reads, yielding one entry per CDR3 protein. The sample includes about 630,000 distinct CDR3 sequences, 25% of them seen just once. Sequencing was performed on naive CD8+ T cells from blood, with Jurkat cell RNA spiked in. Documented subset: FACS-sorted CD8+CD4-CCR7+CD45RA+ naive T cells. These receptors all stem from a human donor in good health. Some libraries in this study had Jurkat cell RNA spiked in.

This clonotype was detected only a few times. J is TRBJ2-3 and V is TRBV4-3; 8 bases fit TRBD2. This CDR3 is 16 amino acids long. The germline V gene has CDR1 LGHNA and CDR2 YSLEER. The V segment lost 4 bases and the J segment 6 bases; nucleotides outside the gene matches: 12. CDR3 DNA sequence: TGCGCCAGCAGCCTGGACCGGGGGGGTGAGGGGGATACGCAGTATTTT. This sequence encodes CASSLDRGGEGDTQYF.

With respect to this clonotype: Since a much larger clone is just one base distant, this may be a read error. J is TRBJ1-1 and V is TRBV27; D uncertain. The CDR3 loop spans 15 amino acids. The germline CDR1 and CDR2 sequences are MNHEY and SMNVEV (reference sequence). Here the CDR3 DNA reads TGTGCCGGCAGCCCCGCATCGTTACAGAACACTGAAGCTTTCTTT. Protein: CAGSPASLQNTEAFF.

This clonotype has only a few counts. The chain has TRBV14 and TRBJ1-2; D gene unclear. The CDR3 extends over 14 amino acids. V shed 8 bases and J shed 4 bases, with 17 bases lying between them. In germline, CDR1 is SGHDN, CDR2 FVKESK. The CDR3 coding sequence is TGTGCCAGCTCCCCGTGGAGTTTGAGCTATGGCTACACCTTC. This encodes CASSPWSLSYGYTF.